This T cell receptor (beta chain) was profiled in a study of cytomegalovirus exposure and HLA in healthy donors (dated 2017 in TCRdb). Regarding the research as a whole: In an earlier analysis of approximately 640 of the donors, about 270 Gb of sequence data and 117 million unique TCR beta sequences from 180 million or so T cells were reported. About 320 gigabases of sequencing data and approximately 85 million unique TCR sequences were included in an early release covering roughly 700 HLA-typed donors. Of the roughly 400 genotyped donors, over 65% fell in the genetic ancestry cluster associated with self-reported Caucasian donors. The study aimed to test whether signatures of past pathogen exposure could be identified by cataloging public T cell receptors. The study used immunosequencing to profile the T cell repertoires of approximately 690 subjects and linked those repertoires to cytomegalovirus serostatus. Besides the first cohort of some 670 subjects, a separate validation cohort made up of roughly 120 different subjects was used. To predict cytomegalovirus infection status, the study brought together high-throughput TCR immunosequencing, statistical association of individual TCRs with disease status, and machine learning. A later analysis re-analyzed previously published TCR beta repertoires from several hundred donors and added high-resolution HLA genotyping to study TCR occurrence patterns. The later analysis used no new phenotypic data to find candidate immune exposures, relying instead on TCR beta sequences and their occurrence across donors. In an earlier analysis of 500 to 650 of the donors, high-throughput TCR beta sequencing was used to judge whether each TCR beta V gene segment behaved as functional or pseudogenic. Alongside the repertoire data, information on donor age, sex, ethnicity and CMV serostatus was compiled. A later genetic analysis used genome-wide SNP genotypes for about 65% of the 666 donors, treating that subset as a discovery cohort. All discovery cohort repertoires had been generated using a single sequencing platform. HLA typing included class I and class II loci at four-digit resolution. Typing coverage varied by locus: about 620-630 donors for A, B, C, DRB1 and DQB1; 522 for DQA1; around 570 for DPA1; approximately 470 for DPB1. A few DR-DQ haplotypes were handled as single units for association and clustering because linkage in the cohort was strong. On average, over 200,000 unique TCR beta nucleotide sequences were sequenced per donor among about 400 genotyped donors of the cohort, with around 19% of those sequences being non-productive.

The junction carries 6 bases between V and J, which are trimmed by 3 bases and 4 bases respectively. Counted from cysteine to phenylalanine, this CDR3 has 12 amino acids. The only DNA kept is the CDR3, 36 bases in frame from the first base. The germline V gene provides CDR1 MDHEN and CDR2 SYDVKM. The research as a whole found: HLA typing was unavailable for some donors at each locus, so association tests used only the typed subset. Across donors, most TCR sequences were observed very rarely, whereas some public TCRs were present in many individuals. According to a later analysis, TCR association rates differed among HLA loci, with DRB1 alleles showing the most associated TCRs and HLA-C alleles showing the fewest. Several of the top co-occurrence clusters appeared to be linked to parvovirus B19, influenza, CMV and Epstein-Barr virus, according to a later analysis. The earlier analysis of some 540 of the donors excluded 15 to 20 rarely observed V segments, including chromosome 9 orphons, because counts were too low. A cluster of highly shared sequence variants was judged likely to be a technical artifact of the sequencing pipeline. In the study, around 150 TCR beta chains were listed as associated with cytomegalovirus. In this cohort, only TCR beta chains were sequenced, and detectable features were limited by the absence of alpha or paired-chain data. A further reported finding was that TCR beta sequences accurately predicted the HLA-A and HLA-B alleles for most subjects in the first cohort. The 87-base-pair reads could not distinguish some IMGT-functional V segments, including TRBV6-2 and TRBV6-3, so those segments were excluded. The presence/absence analyses assumed that sequencing depth was roughly uniform across donors, and that assumption may not be true. In vitro tests confirmed that three of the cytomegalovirus-associated TCR beta chains recognize cytomegalovirus antigens. In a later genetic analysis, fewer N-insertions in productive TCRs were reported among donors in an Asian-associated ancestry cluster than the roughly 640-donor mean. An association between a missense DCLRE1C variant and V-gene and J-gene trimming of TCR beta chains was found in a later genetic analysis and replicated in an independent cohort. At a false discovery rate of 0.05, a later analysis linked some 17,000 TCR beta sequences to specific HLA alleles. The authors suggested that the approach could potentially be extended to other disease states and immunological phenotypes. In an earlier analysis of around 600 of the donors, most TCR beta V segments appeared in productive rearrangements about 90% or about 30% of the time, broadly matching IMGT annotations. In a later analysis, HLA-associated TCR beta chains were found to be more clonally expanded and to have lower generation probabilities than equally common non-associated chains. A later analysis found that most CMV-associated TCR beta chains appeared HLA-restricted, with HLA associations seemingly driven largely by CMV exposure. Linkage disequilibrium might explain the correlated functional status among segregating V segments, but an unknown experimental factor could not be excluded. When HLA alleles, especially DR and DQ, strongly co-occurred, TCR associations were difficult to assign to individual alleles. For the cohort, immune exposure information was limited to CMV serostatus. The classifier was reported to diagnose cytomegalovirus status with high specificity and sensitivity in both the original cohort and the validation cohort.

Preparation of the library involved the immunoSEQ multiplex PCR assay. For the multiplex PCR, a mixture combining 60 forward primers for TCR Vbeta segments and 13 reverse primers for TCR Jbeta segments was used. The CDR3 region of rearranged TCR beta genes was amplified from genomic DNA with a multiplex PCR assay. On the Illumina HiSeq System, the amplified TCR beta libraries were sequenced as 87-base-pair reads. The study's own analysis went as follows. A later analysis tallied tens of millions of unique TCR beta chains across the 666 repertoires, and around 9.9 million of those chains were shared by two or more donors. Raw reads were error-corrected and collapsed into unique sequences by a nearest-neighbor algorithm in which closely related sequences were merged to remove PCR and sequencing errors. CDR3 sequences were aligned to IMGT reference sequences to assign V, D and J gene segments. Each retained sequence needed at least a six-nucleotide match to both a V gene segment and a J gene segment. A rearrangement was called productive if the CDR3 had no stop codons and remained in frame with V and J, and every other rearrangement was called non-productive. CDR3 was defined by IMGT convention, running from the second conserved V-encoded cysteine to the conserved J-encoded phenylalanine. In an earlier analysis of around 640 of the donors, sequences lacking an unambiguous match to a single V gene segment were excluded. In an earlier analysis of almost 600 of the donors, a V segment was called functional when productive rearrangements were above 56.7%, and segregating when the standard deviation between donors exceeded 5%. A statistical classification framework was built to diagnose cytomegalovirus status from the catalog of TCR beta chain sequences. V and J gene assignment, in a later analysis, came from comparing TCR nucleotide sequences with IMGT/GENE-DB human TR gene sequences. Using the TCRdist pipeline, a later analysis assigned CDR3 sequences along with most-parsimonious VDJ recombination scenarios. In a later analysis, each TCR beta chain was defined by its CDR3 amino acid sequence together with its V-gene family, and reads without a unique V-gene family were excluded. To address suspected cross-contamination and a sequencing artifact, a later analysis removed approximately 600 highly shared, low-generation-probability nucleotide sequences. In a later analysis, a clonal expansion index was calculated for each public chain from normalized within-repertoire ranks of inferred template counts. Generation probabilities in a later analysis came from a VDJ recombination model fitted to out-of-frame rearrangements, and those results were checked against IGoR. A later analysis scored TCR-TCR, TCR-HLA and TCR-CMV co-occurrence with hypergeometric tests, applying a repertoire-size bias correction to TCR pairs. To estimate false discovery rates, a later analysis permuted the HLA or CMV assignments 20 times. In a later analysis, co-occurring TCRs were grouped using DBSCAN, with TCRdist sequence similarity added in when clustering inside HLA-allele-positive subsets. For co-occurrence clustering, repertoires with fewer than 30,000 or more than 120,000 public chains were excluded, along with 4 to 6 repertoires with anomalous nucleotide sharing. The table was pulled from immuneACCESS by TCRdb, which kept in-frame rearrangements only. Such tables lose some clones; where checked, under half of the loss comes from unresolved V genes, and the rest has no known cause. D and trimming were read from the DNA, whereas the V and J calls and clone size are those reported in that table. This sample's clone table shows tens of thousands of clones. The ten top clones hold about 3.8% of the sample.

The cohort comprised fewer than 750 healthy bone marrow donors. At the time of sampling, every cohort member was nominally healthy, though immune exposures that went unrecorded were likely present. The donor tested CMV seropositive and was one of the 289 seropositive cohort members. Each donor provided a peripheral blood sample, and peripheral blood mononuclear cells were used for TCR beta sequencing. The Qiagen DNeasy Blood Extraction Kit was used to extract genomic DNA from the blood cell samples. As to this clone: Its antigen is still unknown.

The TCR sequence derives from a man aged 18 to 29 in good health and CMV-seropositive. Sequenced sample: PBMCs. The chain is encoded by TRBV28 joined to TRBJ1-1; the D gene lacks a confident call. Here is the DNA: TGTGCCAGCAGTTTCCTCCCCACTGAAGCTTTCTTT. Protein translation: CASSFLPTEAFF.